Listed below are T cell receptor beta chains from one sample, sequenced in a study of CD8+ T cells in alopecia areata. Sequencing was performed with immunoSEQ multiplex PCR; in TCRdb, only in-frame clones are kept and a portion is missing. The sample lists approximately 65,000 clones, under 55% occurring once. This specimen consisted of CD8+ T cells sorted from blood, obtained at week 0. The receptors shown here come from a human donor with alopecia areata. The CDR3 runs from the conserved cysteine through the conserved F or W. Each record gives: clone size, V gene, J gene, D gene, CDR3 protein, CDR3 DNA. The D gene is left open where the match is weak. Not all rows give a size; the values are once, few, many and, for expanded clones, a class.

NA	TRBV7-9	TRBJ2-1	NA	CASSTSGTAQSYNEQFF	TGTGCCAGCAGCACTTCCGGGACGGCGCAATCCTACAATGAGCAGTTCTTC
NA	TRBV30	TRBJ2-1	NA	CAWTSSSYNEQFF	TGTGCCTGGACCTCCAGCTCCTACAATGAGCAGTTCTTC
few	TRBV29-1	TRBJ2-2	NA	CSAMPPFTGELFF	TGCAGCGCTATGCCTCCGTTTACCGGGGAGCTGTTTTTT
once	TRBV7-3	TRBJ1-1	NA	CASSFLSKVTEAFF	TGTGCCAGCAGCTTCCTCAGCAAGGTGACTGAAGCTTTCTTT
NA	TRBV29-1	TRBJ1-2	NA	CSVDEGGSGYTF	TGCAGCGTTGACGAGGGGGGCAGCGGCTACACCTTC
NA	TRBV29-1	TRBJ2-2	TRBD2	CSVLLGLAVNTGELFF	TGCAGCGTCTTACTGGGACTAGCGGTGAACACCGGGGAGCTGTTTTTT
NA	TRBV4-2	TRBJ1-1	NA	CASSQDSGERKAFF	TGTGCCAGCAGCCAAGATTCTGGGGAACGTAAGGCTTTCTTT
many	TRBV10-2	TRBJ2-7	NA	CASSDPRETHYEQYF	TGCGCCAGCAGCGACCCCAGGGAAACTCACTACGAGCAGTACTTC
NA	TRBV4-1	TRBJ2-7	TRBD2	CASSQGTQREAYEQYF	TGCGCCAGCAGCCAAGGTACCCAGCGGGAGGCCTACGAGCAGTACTTC
NA	TRBV7-9	TRBJ2-3	NA	CASSFPSTDTQYF	TGTGCCAGCAGCTTCCCGTCAACAGATACGCAGTATTTT
few	TRBV28	TRBJ2-5	NA	CASSPRLTSAETQYF	TGTGCCAGCAGCCCACGCCTGACTAGTGCCGAGACCCAGTACTTC
NA	TRBV10-3	TRBJ1-2	TRBD1	CAISESLTGGIYGYTF	TGTGCCATCAGTGAGTCTTTAACAGGGGGAATCTATGGCTACACCTTC
NA	TRBV4-1	TRBJ2-3	TRBD2	CASSLRLAGPSADTQYF	TGCGCCAGCAGCCTTCGACTAGCGGGACCCTCGGCAGATACGCAGTATTTT
NA	TRBV7-8	TRBJ2-7	NA	CASSTGQGYEQYF	TGTGCCAGCAGCACGGGACAAGGATACGAGCAGTACTTC
NA	TRBV27	TRBJ2-2	TRBD1	CASSTLLQGPDGAAGELFF	TGTGCCAGCAGTACCTTATTACAGGGGCCCGACGGAGCGGCCGGGGAGCTGTTTTTT
NA	TRBV30	TRBJ1-3	NA	CAWSVRHRVSGNTIYF	TGTGCCTGGAGTGTACGTCACAGAGTCTCTGGAAACACCATATATTTT
NA	TRBV7-9	TRBJ2-1	NA	CASTILRYNEQFF	TGTGCCAGCACCATCCTTCGCTACAATGAGCAGTTCTTC
NA	TRBV29-1	TRBJ1-1	NA	CSVGGGDSAEAFF	TGCAGCGTTGGAGGGGGGGACTCGGCGGAAGCTTTCTTT
NA	TRBV2	TRBJ2-7	NA	CASSTGLSYEQYF	TGTGCCAGCAGTACGGGACTTTCCTACGAGCAGTACTTC
many	TRBV15	TRBJ2-3	NA	CATSRELETDTQYF	TGTGCCACCAGCAGAGAACTGGAAACAGATACGCAGTATTTT
many	TRBV27	TRBJ2-1	NA	CASSLGVSNEQFF	TGTGCCAGCAGTTTAGGTGTAAGCAATGAGCAGTTCTTC
NA	TRBV9	TRBJ2-3	NA	CASSVVSTDTQYF	TGTGCCAGCAGCGTAGTTAGCACAGATACGCAGTATTTT
NA	TRBV4-1	TRBJ2-7	NA	CASSQGSGDEQYF	TGCGCCAGCAGCCAAGGTTCGGGGGACGAGCAGTACTTC
NA	TRBV14	TRBJ2-5	NA	CASSQVAKDQYF	TGTGCCAGCAGCCAAGTCGCGAAGGACCAGTACTTC
NA	TRBV28	TRBJ2-7	TRBD1	CASSSPSGQGYEQYF	TGTGCCAGCAGTTCGCCGTCGGGACAGGGCTACGAGCAGTACTTC
NA	TRBV27	TRBJ1-1	NA	CASSWGIEAFF	TGTGCCAGCAGTTGGGGGATTGAAGCTTTCTTT
NA	TRBV6-4	TRBJ2-3	TRBD2	CASSDSWLAGGADTQYF	TGTGCCAGCAGTGACTCATGGCTAGCGGGAGGTGCAGATACGCAGTATTTT
once	TRBV7-9	TRBJ2-7	NA	CASSLSGSDYEQYF	TGTGCCAGCAGCTTAAGTGGTAGCGACTACGAGCAGTACTTC
few	TRBV29-1	TRBJ2-1	TRBD1	CSVVGTVSYNEQFF	TGCAGCGTTGTTGGGACAGTCTCCTACAATGAGCAGTTCTTC
NA	TRBV7-2	TRBJ2-5	TRBD1	CASSPQGARETQYF	TGTGCCAGCAGCCCACAGGGGGCGCGGGAGACCCAGTACTTC
NA	TRBV28	TRBJ2-7	TRBD2	CASSNRGGLTYEQYF	TGTGCCAGCAGTAACCGGGGGGGTCTAACCTACGAGCAGTACTTC
NA	TRBV29-1	TRBJ2-3	TRBD2	CSVTRLATDTQYF	TGCAGCGTTACTCGACTAGCTACGGATACGCAGTATTTT
few	TRBV12-5	TRBJ2-1	NA	CASLGFNEQFF	TGTGCTAGTTTAGGGTTCAATGAGCAGTTCTTC
once	TRBV30	TRBJ1-1	NA	CAWSDTGYTEAFF	TGTGCCTGGAGTGATACCGGGTACACTGAAGCTTTCTTT
NA	TRBV10-2	TRBJ2-5	TRBD2	CASTAGAWETQYF	TGCGCCAGCACGGCGGGAGCGTGGGAGACCCAGTACTTC
few	TRBV19	TRBJ1-2	TRBD1	CASRSDRDYGYTF	TGTGCCAGTAGATCCGACAGGGACTATGGCTACACCTTC
few	TRBV5-5	TRBJ2-5	NA	CASSPAGGETQYF	TGTGCCAGCAGCCCCGCCGGGGGAGAGACCCAGTACTTC
NA	TRBV29-1	TRBJ1-2	TRBD1	CSGYRGAYGYTF	TGCAGCGGATACAGGGGAGCCTATGGCTACACCTTC
NA	TRBV30	TRBJ1-1	NA	CAWSPGVGVTEAFF	TGTGCCTGGAGCCCCGGAGTGGGTGTCACTGAAGCTTTCTTT
NA	TRBV11-2	TRBJ2-5	NA	CASSSSLTQYF	TGTGCCAGCAGCTCCTCCCTGACCCAGTACTTC
once	TRBV2	TRBJ1-1	TRBD1	CASSDWTGATEAFF	TGTGCCAGCAGTGATTGGACAGGGGCCACTGAAGCTTTCTTT
NA	TRBV14	TRBJ2-2	NA	CASSPELLPNTGELFF	TGTGCCAGCAGCCCAGAGCTGCTACCAAACACCGGGGAGCTGTTTTTT
NA	TRBV29-1	TRBJ1-2	NA	CSVDSGLLYGYTF	TGCAGCGTTGACTCAGGGCTCCTCTATGGCTACACCTTC
NA	TRBV15	TRBJ1-2	NA	CATYGEFSGYTF	TGTGCCACCTACGGCGAGTTTAGTGGCTACACCTTC
NA	TRBV4-3	TRBJ2-2	NA	CASSQAGELFF	TGCGCCAGCAGCCAAGCCGGGGAGCTGTTTTTT
NA	TRBV7-9	TRBJ2-7	TRBD2	CASSLRDYPDEQYF	TGTGCCAGCAGCCTACGGGACTACCCAGACGAGCAGTACTTC
few	TRBV7-3	TRBJ1-2	NA	CASSQGPNYGYTF	TGTGCCAGCAGCCAGGGACCGAACTATGGCTACACCTTC
few	TRBV13	TRBJ2-7	NA	CASSLGDAELSSYEQYF	TGTGCCAGCAGCTTAGGAGATGCGGAACTTAGCTCCTACGAGCAGTACTTC
NA	TRBV29-1	TRBJ1-1	NA	CSVDDRDPYGAFF	TGCAGCGTTGATGACCGGGACCCATACGGGGCTTTCTTT
NA	TRBV7-9	TRBJ2-1	NA	CASSLRVASYNEQFF	TGTGCCAGCAGCTTACGGGTCGCCTCCTACAATGAGCAGTTCTTC
NA	TRBV9	TRBJ2-3	NA	CASSVRVDTQYF	TGTGCCAGCAGCGTCAGAGTAGATACGCAGTATTTT
NA	TRBV11-2	TRBJ2-7	NA	CASSFGTSDYEQYF	TGTGCCAGCAGCTTTGGGACGTCGGACTACGAGCAGTACTTC
NA	TRBV2	TRBJ2-1	TRBD1	CASRGNRGLEQFF	TGTGCCAGCAGGGGTAACAGGGGGCTTGAGCAGTTCTTC
NA	TRBV6-6	TRBJ2-3	TRBD2	CASTSGSTDTQYF	TGTGCCAGCACTAGCGGAAGCACAGATACGCAGTATTTT
once	TRBV11-2	TRBJ1-1	NA	CASSLDRGTEAFF	TGTGCCAGCAGCTTAGATCGGGGGACTGAAGCTTTCTTT
NA	TRBV9	TRBJ2-3	NA	CASSRISRGSTDTQYF	TGTGCCAGCAGCCGTATTTCCAGGGGAAGCACAGATACGCAGTATTTT
NA	TRBV7-2	TRBJ2-3	NA	CASSLSSPRTDTQYF	TGTGCCAGCAGCTTAAGTTCCCCCCGCACAGATACGCAGTATTTT
few	TRBV19	TRBJ2-1	NA	CASTFIGDQPYNEQFF	TGTGCCAGTACCTTCATCGGGGACCAGCCCTACAATGAGCAGTTCTTC
NA	TRBV5-1	TRBJ2-7	NA	CASSYGPQDEQYF	TGCGCCAGCAGCTACGGCCCTCAGGACGAGCAGTACTTC